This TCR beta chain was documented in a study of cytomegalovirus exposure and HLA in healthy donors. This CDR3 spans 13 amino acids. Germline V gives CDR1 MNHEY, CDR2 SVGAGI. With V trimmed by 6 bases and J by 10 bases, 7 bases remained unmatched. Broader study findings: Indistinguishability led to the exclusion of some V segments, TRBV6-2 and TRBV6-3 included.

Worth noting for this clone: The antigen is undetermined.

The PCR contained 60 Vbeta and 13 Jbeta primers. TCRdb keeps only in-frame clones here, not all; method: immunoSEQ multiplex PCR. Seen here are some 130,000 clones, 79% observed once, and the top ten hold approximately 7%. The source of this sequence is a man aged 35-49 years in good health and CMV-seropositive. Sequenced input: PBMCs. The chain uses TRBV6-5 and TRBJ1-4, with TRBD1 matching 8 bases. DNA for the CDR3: TGTGCCAGCAGCACCGACAGGGGAGGAAAACTGTTTTTT. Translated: CASSTDRGGKLFF.